Below, 21 T cell receptor beta chains from the same sample are listed, as sequenced in a study of CD8 T cells in ankylosing spondylitis. TCRdb reprocessed the 5' RACE reads with MiXCR, giving one entry per CDR3 protein. The sample includes 270,000 or so distinct CDR3 sequences, 15% to 20% of them seen just once. The material sequenced was blood, either unsorted or a sorted T cell fraction (not recorded which). The origin of the receptors is a male donor with ankylosing spondylitis or in good health (not recorded which).

This clonotype was seen only a few times. This chain joins TRBV20-1 and TRBJ2-5; possible D gene TRBD1, 6 bases. V gave up 3 bases and J gave up 3 bases, with 11 bases separating them. Looked up from germline, CDR1 is DFQATT and CDR2 is SNEGSKA (reference sequence). This CDR3 region has 13 residues. In DNA form, the CDR3 reads TGCAGTGCTAGGGGGGCAGGGAAAGAGACCCAGTACTTC. Translating it yields CSARGAGKETQYF.

The rearrangement uses TRBV28 and TRBJ1-1; weak D call: TRBD1 (6 bases). CDR3 length: 15 residues. V gave up 2 bases and J gave up 3 bases, with 13 bases separating them. CDR1 and CDR2 (germline): MDHEN, SYDVKM. CDR3 region: CASSLIDRTDTEAFF. The CDR3 DNA follows: TGTGCCAGCAGTTTAATCGACAGGACAGACACTGAAGCTTTCTTT.

The J gene is TRBJ2-2, the V gene TRBV5-1; tentatively, D is TRBD1 (6 bases). This CDR3 spans 15 amino acids. V was clipped by 0 bases and J by 5 bases, with 11 bases between them. CDR1 and CDR2 from the germline V gene are SGHRS and YFSETQ. The CDR3 loop is CASSLVQGSTGELFF. The CDR3 DNA sequence: TGCGCCAGCAGCTTGGTTCAGGGGAGTACCGGGGAGCTGTTTTTT.

This clonotype has more than one count but fewer than ten. This chain uses TRBV6-1 with TRBJ2-5; 9 bases map to TRBD1. From germline, CDR1 is MNHNS and CDR2 SASEGT. The CDR3 covers 19 residues. V lost 6 bases and J lost 1; bases outside the gene matches: 18. The CDR3 loop is CASSQHPSWTGVPQETQYF. The CDR3 DNA reads TGTGCCAGCAGCCAACACCCTTCCTGGACAGGGGTTCCCCAAGAGACCCAGTACTTC.

The J gene is TRBJ1-2, the V gene TRBV29-1; possibly TRBD1 for D (6 bases). CDR3 size: 12 residues. Germline V CDR1 and CDR2: SQVTM, ANQGSEA. V was shortened by 5 bases and J by 4 bases, with 11 bases between the two germline ends. The CDR3 spells CSVIQGSYGYTF. Here the CDR3 DNA reads TGCAGCGTTATACAGGGAAGCTATGGCTACACCTTC.

In its sample, this clonotype was seen a few times. V usage is TRBV6-5 and J usage is TRBJ2-1; the D gene is possibly TRBD2 (6 bases). Per germline, CDR1 MNHEY and CDR2 SVGAGI. The CDR3 runs 12 residues. Deletions cut 9 bases from V and 3 bases from J, with 9 bases between. CDR3 nucleotide sequence: TGTGCCAGTCGACTAGACTACAATGAGCAGTTCTTC. It specifies CASRLDYNEQFF.

The chain employs TRBV29-1 and TRBJ2-7, with 9 bases fitting TRBD1. The ends lost 6 bases at V and 2 bases at J; junction bases unmatched: 5. CDR1 is SQVTM, CDR2 ANQGSEA, per germline. This CDR3 has 13 amino acids. CDR3 bases: TGCAGCGTCACCGGGACAGGGACCTACGAGCAGTACTTC. Amino acids: CSVTGTGTYEQYF.

The V and J genes are TRBV6-2 or TRBV6-3 and TRBJ2-5; a weak D match, TRBD1 (5 bases). Germline V gene data show CDR1 as MNHEY and CDR2 as SVGEGT. CDR3 size: 14 residues. Trimming shortened V by 7 bases and J by 0 bases, and 12 bases separated the two germline ends. This chain's CDR3 is CASKDTTNQETQYF. In nucleotides, the CDR3 is TGTGCCAGCAAGGACACCACGAACCAAGAGACCCAGTACTTC.

This rearrangement joins TRBV30 to TRBJ2-7; TRBD1 matches 10 bases. The V segment lost 7 bases and the J segment 5 bases; nucleotides outside the gene matches: 5. CDR3 length equals 12 residues. Germline values: CDR1 GTSNPN, CDR2 SVGIG (reference sequence). The CDR3 is CASPGTGDEQYF. The CDR3 coding sequence is TGTGCCTCTCCGGGGACAGGGGACGAGCAGTACTTC.

This clonotype was observed a handful of times. The chain carries TRBV6-2 or TRBV6-3 and TRBJ2-7, with D tentatively TRBD2 (6 bases). The V gene's germline CDR1 is MNHEY and CDR2 SVGEGT. Between the trimmed V and J ends, which lost 4 bases and 0 bases, there was a span of 16 bases. The CDR3 sequence is 16 residues long. The CDR3 loop is CASSSAGGFSSYEQYF. The CDR3 DNA reads as TGTGCCAGCAGTTCAGCGGGCGGGTTCAGCTCCTACGAGCAGTACTTC.

This clonotype has just a few counts. The V gene is TRBV28, the J gene TRBJ2-5, with D uncertain. The CDR3 is 13 amino acids. V gave up 3 bases and J gave up 4 bases, with 9 bases separating them. Germline assignment: CDR1 MDHEN and CDR2 SYDVKM. CDR3 residues: CASSFRSAETQYF. CDR3 coding DNA: TGTGCCAGCAGTTTCAGGAGCGCAGAGACCCAGTACTTC. Full variable domain (missing parts from reference TRBV28 and TRBJ2-5): DVKVTQSSRYLVKRTGEKVFLECVQDMDHENMFWYRQDPGLGLRLIYFSYDVKMKEKGDIPEGYSVSREKKERFSLILESASTNQTSMYLCASSFRSAETQYFGPGTRLLVL.

This clonotype turned up a few times. The rearrangement links TRBV12-3 or TRBV12-4 to TRBJ1-1, with D uncertain. The CDR3 consists of 12 residues. With 5 bases removed from V and 7 bases from J, the gap between germline ends came to 11 bases. The CDR3 DNA sequence: TGTGCCAGCAGTCCGGATGGGATTGAAGCTTTCTTT. Its protein is CASSPDGIEAFF.

The table lists this clonotype with a few counts. The chain uses TRBV12-3 or TRBV12-4 and TRBJ1-2; a weak D match, TRBD1 (5 bases). This CDR3 has 13 residues. Between the trimmed V and J ends, which lost 8 bases and 6 bases, there was a span of 16 bases. The CDR3 is CASSSIGADGYTF. The CDR3 DNA reads as TGTGCCAGCTCCTCTATAGGGGCTGATGGCTACACCTTC.

The table lists this clonotype with a few counts. The genes are TRBV29-1 and TRBJ1-4; D call uncertain. V shed 6 bases and J shed 0 bases, with 8 bases lying between them. CDR1 is SQVTM, CDR2 ANQGSEA, per germline. The CDR3 length is 13 residues. The CDR3 sequence is CSVREATNEKLFF. CDR3 nucleotide sequence: TGCAGCGTGCGGGAAGCAACTAATGAAAAACTGTTTTTT. The full variable domain, rest sourced from reference TRBV29-1 and TRBJ1-4, is SAVISQKPSRDICQRGTSLTIQCQVDSQVTMMFWYRQQPGQSLTLIATANQGSEATYESGFVIDKFPISRPNLTFSTLTVSNMSPEDSSIYLCSVREATNEKLFFGSGTQLSVL.

In its sample, this clonotype was seen a few times. The chain couples TRBV12-3 or TRBV12-4 to TRBJ1-5; D may be TRBD1 (6 bases). The CDR3 loop spans 14 amino acids. The V end was cut by 6 bases, the J end by 10 bases, with 19 bases between. CDR3 bases: TGTGCCAGCAGCCCGACAGGATCAATCTCTCCCCAGCATTTT. This translates into CASSPTGSISPQHF.

This clonotype was observed many times. V is TRBV6-2 or TRBV6-3 and J is TRBJ2-2, with 7 bases lining up with TRBD2. Germline loops: CDR1 MNHEY, CDR2 SVGEGT. There are 15 residues in the CDR3. The J segment lost 0 bases and the V segment lost 9 bases, leaving 7 bases of the junction unmatched. CDR3 sequence (DNA): TGTGCCAGTGCTAGCGGAACAGCGAACACCGGGGAGCTGTTTTTT. Translating it yields CASASGTANTGELFF.

The chain combines TRBV10-2 with TRBJ2-2, with a tentative D call TRBD1 (6 bases). Per germline, CDR1 WSHSY and CDR2 SAAADI. This CDR3 region has 15 residues. Trimming stripped 5 bases from V and 4 bases from J, with 14 bases between. The CDR3 coding sequence is TGCGCCAGCAGTCCCGCGACAGGCGGCACCGGGGAGCTGTTTTTT. This translates into CASSPATGGTGELFF.

The chain recombines TRBV20-1 with TRBJ2-7; D uncertain. Trimming pared 7 bases from V and 0 bases from J, leaving 22 bases between. The CDR3 covers 16 residues. From germline, CDR1 is DFQATT and CDR2 SNEGSKA (reference sequence). CDR3 sequence (DNA): TGCAGTGATTTGGGCAGACCCGGGCCGAACTCCTACGAGCAGTACTTC. It is translated as CSDLGRPGPNSYEQYF.

The rearrangement links TRBV12-3 or TRBV12-4 to TRBJ1-5, with TRBD1 matching over 7 bases. V shed 5 bases and J 3 bases; nucleotides not matched to a gene: 1. CDR3 size: 13 residues. CDR3 DNA sequence: TGTGCCAGCAGTGGGACAGACAATCAGCCCCAGCATTTT. This translates into CASSGTDNQPQHF.

The chain combines TRBV23-1 with TRBJ2-1, with D possibly matching TRBD1 (5 bases). TRBV23-1 is an ORF; its function is uncertain. The CDR3 is 13 amino acids. V was clipped by 9 bases and J by 5 bases, with 14 bases between them. The CDR3 spells CARTDEGDNEQFF. CDR3 sequence (DNA): TGCGCCAGAACGGACGAAGGGGACAATGAGCAGTTCTTC.

This clonotype was counted a single time. The chain employs TRBV4-2 and TRBJ2-1; 9 positions match TRBD2. The J segment lost 6 bases and the V segment lost 2 bases, leaving 17 bases of the junction unmatched. The CDR3 consists of 19 residues. The germline V gene encodes CDR1 LGHNA and CDR2 YNFKEQ. The CDR3 protein is CASSQSSFLGASGINEQFF. The CDR3, as DNA: TGTGCCAGCAGCCAATCTTCTTTCCTTGGGGCTAGCGGGATCAATGAGCAGTTCTTC.